Shown below are 8 T cell receptor beta chains from a single sample sequenced in a study of T cell responses to AZD1222 COVID-19 vaccine. TCRdb's table, derived via immunoSEQ multiplex PCR, lists solely in-frame clones and lacks some. The data contain 150,000 to 200,000 clones, over 70% of them singletons. The starting material was peripheral blood, obtained on day 0 of MenACWY control vaccination. Source of these receptors: an adult in good health.

This sequence joins TRBV6-2 or TRBV6-3 and TRBJ2-3; possible D gene TRBD1, 6 bases. The V end was cut by 2 bases, the J end by 0 bases, with 15 bases between. Germline V gene sequence: CDR1 MNHEY, CDR2 SVGEGT. The CDR3 length is 17 residues. CDR3 residues: CASSYRSGESSTDTQYF. The CDR3, as DNA: TGTGCCAGCAGTTACAGGTCAGGGGAGTCTAGCACAGATACGCAGTATTTT.

This chain uses TRBV7-2 with TRBJ1-1, with TRBD1 as a possible D gene (5 bases). Germline assignment: CDR1 SGHTA and CDR2 FQGNSA. This CDR3 is 15 amino acids long. The V gene lost 1 base and the J gene lost 1 base, with 10 bases spanning the gap. CDR3 sequence (DNA): TGTGCCAGCAGCTTAGTGGGGCGGCAGAACACTGAAGCTTTCTTT. Translated: CASSLVGRQNTEAFF.

This chain connects TRBV11-2 to TRBJ1-4; D gene unclear. The V and J ends lost 1 base and 0 bases respectively, with 9 bases between them. There are 16 residues in the CDR3. CDR1 is SGHAT and CDR2 is FQNNGV in the germline V gene. The CDR3 is CASSLVPWATNEKLFF. The CDR3 DNA reads as TGTGCCAGCAGCTTAGTTCCGTGGGCAACTAATGAAAAACTGTTTTTT.

This clone was counted between two and nine times. This chain joins TRBV3-1 (or the pseudogene TRBV3-2) and TRBJ1-2; D uncertain. Germline values: CDR1 LGHDT, CDR2 YNNKEL (reference sequence). Trimming left V 0 bases short and J 5 bases short, with 10 bases between. The CDR3 is 14 amino acids. The CDR3 region has the DNA TGTGCCAGCAGCCAAGATGAAAGAATTTATGGCTACACCTTC. It specifies CASSQDERIYGYTF.

The gene calls are TRBV6-5 and TRBJ1-1, with D unresolved. CDR1 is MNHEY and CDR2 is SVGAGI in the germline V gene. The V and J ends lost 2 bases and 1 base respectively, with 8 bases between them. CDR3 length: 14 residues. CDR3 loop: CASSYVSGNTEAFF. DNA for the CDR3: TGTGCCAGCAGTTACGTGTCCGGGAACACTGAAGCTTTCTTT.

Concerning this clone itself: This same CDR3 is encoded by further DNA sequences in the sample. V gene TRBV7-2 combines with J gene TRBJ2-7; D is undetermined. Germline V gives CDR1 SGHTA, CDR2 FQGNSA. CDR3 length: 12 amino acids. V dropped 5 bases and J dropped 1 base, with 6 bases sitting between them. For the CDR3, the DNA is TGTGCCAGCAGCCTTACTTCCTACGAGCAGTACTTC. It codes for CASSLTSYEQYF. Based on the CDR3 plus reference TRBV7-2 and TRBJ2-7, the full variable domain is GAGVSQSPSNKVTEKGKDVELRCDPISGHTALYWYRQSLGQGLEFLIYFQGNSAPDKSGLPSDRFSAERTGGSVSTLTIQRTQQEDSAVYLCASSLTSYEQYFGPGTRLTVT.

The chain couples TRBV6-5 to TRBJ2-7, with a weak D call TRBD1 (8 bases). From germline, CDR1 is MNHEY and CDR2 SVGAGI. This CDR3 contains 13 residues. Trimming shortened V by 8 bases and J by 5 bases, and 16 bases separated the two germline ends. The chain's CDR3 is CASEGQGGNEQYF. DNA of the CDR3: TGTGCCAGCGAAGGACAGGGAGGGAACGAGCAGTACTTC.

This chain uses TRBV9 with TRBJ1-2; TRBD1 matches at 8 bases. The CDR3 totals 14 residues. Germline V lookup: CDR1 SGDLS, CDR2 YYNGEE. V trimming: 4 bases; J trimming: 4 bases; junction bases outside the gene matches: 6. CDR3 in amino acids: CASSIGQGGYGYTF. DNA of the CDR3: TGTGCCAGCAGCATCGGACAGGGCGGCTATGGCTACACCTTC.